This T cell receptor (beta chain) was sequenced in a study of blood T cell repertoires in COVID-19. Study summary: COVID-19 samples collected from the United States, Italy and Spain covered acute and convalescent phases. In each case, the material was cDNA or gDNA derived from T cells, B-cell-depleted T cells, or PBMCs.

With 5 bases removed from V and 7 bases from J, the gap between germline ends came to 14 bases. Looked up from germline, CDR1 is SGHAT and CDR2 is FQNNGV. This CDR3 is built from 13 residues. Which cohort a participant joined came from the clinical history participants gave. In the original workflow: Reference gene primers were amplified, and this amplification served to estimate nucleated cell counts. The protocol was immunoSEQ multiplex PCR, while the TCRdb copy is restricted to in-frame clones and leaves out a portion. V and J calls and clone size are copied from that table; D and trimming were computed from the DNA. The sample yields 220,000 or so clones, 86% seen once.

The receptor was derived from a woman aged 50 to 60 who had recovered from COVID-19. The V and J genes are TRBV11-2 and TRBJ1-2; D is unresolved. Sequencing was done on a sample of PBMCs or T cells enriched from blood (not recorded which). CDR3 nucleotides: TGTGCCAGCAGCAGTGAAGCTTTACGTGGCTACACCTTC. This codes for CASSSEALRGYTF.